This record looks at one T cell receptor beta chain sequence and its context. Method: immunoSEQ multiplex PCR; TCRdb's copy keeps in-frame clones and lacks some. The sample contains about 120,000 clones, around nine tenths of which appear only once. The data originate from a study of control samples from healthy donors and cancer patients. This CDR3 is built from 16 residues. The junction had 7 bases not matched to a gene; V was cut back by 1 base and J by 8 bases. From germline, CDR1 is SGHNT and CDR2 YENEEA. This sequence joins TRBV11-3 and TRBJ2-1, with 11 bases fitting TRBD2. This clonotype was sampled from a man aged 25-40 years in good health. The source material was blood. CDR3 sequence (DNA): TGTGCCAGCAGCTTAGGACTAGCGGGGCCCCTGGATGAGCAGTTCTTC. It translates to CASSLGLAGPLDEQFF.